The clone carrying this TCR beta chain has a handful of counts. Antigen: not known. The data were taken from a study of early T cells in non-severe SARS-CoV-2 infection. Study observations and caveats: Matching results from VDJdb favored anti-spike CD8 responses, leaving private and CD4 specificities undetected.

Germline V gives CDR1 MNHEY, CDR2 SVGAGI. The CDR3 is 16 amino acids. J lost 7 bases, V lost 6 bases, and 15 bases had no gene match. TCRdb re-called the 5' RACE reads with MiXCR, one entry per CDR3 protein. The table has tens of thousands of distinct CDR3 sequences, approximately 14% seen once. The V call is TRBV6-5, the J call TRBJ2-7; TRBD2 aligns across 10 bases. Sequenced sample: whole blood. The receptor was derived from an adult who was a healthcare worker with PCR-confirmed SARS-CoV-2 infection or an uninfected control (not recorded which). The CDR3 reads CASRLIAGGSGSEQYF. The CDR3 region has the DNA TGTGCCAGCAGACTGATAGCGGGAGGCTCCGGTTCTGAGCAGTACTTC.